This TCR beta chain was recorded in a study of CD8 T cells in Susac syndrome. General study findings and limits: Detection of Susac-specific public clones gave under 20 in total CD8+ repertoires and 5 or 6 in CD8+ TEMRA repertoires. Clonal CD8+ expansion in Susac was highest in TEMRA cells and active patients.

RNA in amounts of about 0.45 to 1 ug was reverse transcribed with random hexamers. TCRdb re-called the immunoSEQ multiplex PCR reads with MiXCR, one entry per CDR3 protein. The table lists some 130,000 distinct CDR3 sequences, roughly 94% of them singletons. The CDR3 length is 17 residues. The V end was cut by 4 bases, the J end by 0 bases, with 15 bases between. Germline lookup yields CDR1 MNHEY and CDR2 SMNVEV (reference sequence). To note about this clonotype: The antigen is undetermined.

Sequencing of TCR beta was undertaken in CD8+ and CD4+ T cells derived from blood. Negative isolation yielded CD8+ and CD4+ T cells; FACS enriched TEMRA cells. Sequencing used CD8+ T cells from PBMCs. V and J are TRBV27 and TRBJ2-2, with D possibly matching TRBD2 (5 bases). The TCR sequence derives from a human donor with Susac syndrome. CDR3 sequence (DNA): TGTGCCAGCAGTTCCAAGACGGGGATTCCGAACACCGGGGAGCTGTTTTTT. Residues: CASSSKTGIPNTGELFF.